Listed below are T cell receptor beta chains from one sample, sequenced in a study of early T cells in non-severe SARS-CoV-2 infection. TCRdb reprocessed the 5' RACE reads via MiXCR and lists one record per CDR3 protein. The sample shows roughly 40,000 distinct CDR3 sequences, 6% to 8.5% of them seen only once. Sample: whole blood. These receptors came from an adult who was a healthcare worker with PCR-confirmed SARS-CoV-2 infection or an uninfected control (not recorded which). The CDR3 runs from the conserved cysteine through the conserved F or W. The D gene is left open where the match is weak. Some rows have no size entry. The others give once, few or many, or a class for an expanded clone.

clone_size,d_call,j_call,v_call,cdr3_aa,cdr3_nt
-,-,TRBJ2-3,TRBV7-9,CASSFGHTDTQYF,TGTGCCAGCAGCTTTGGCCACACAGATACGCAGTATTTT
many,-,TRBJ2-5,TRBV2,CASSVPGGVSQYF,TGTGCCAGCAGTGTCCCGGGGGGCGTATCCCAGTACTTC
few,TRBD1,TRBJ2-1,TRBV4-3,CASSPSDRRDEQFF,TGCGCCAGCAGCCCTTCGGACAGGAGAGATGAGCAGTTCTTC
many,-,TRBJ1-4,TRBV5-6,CASSTGAGIATNEKLFF,TGTGCCAGCAGCACGGGGGCAGGGATTGCAACTAATGAAAAACTGTTTTTT
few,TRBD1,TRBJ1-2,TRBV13,CASSLGRGQGYYGYTF,TGTGCCAGCAGCTTAGGCCGGGGACAGGGCTACTATGGCTACACCTTC
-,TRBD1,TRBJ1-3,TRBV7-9,CASSLMAGGRSGNTIYF,TGTGCCAGCAGCTTAATGGCAGGGGGCAGATCTGGAAACACCATATATTTT
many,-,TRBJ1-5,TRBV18,CASSALRVNQPQHF,TGTGCCAGCTCAGCACTCCGGGTCAATCAGCCCCAGCATTTT
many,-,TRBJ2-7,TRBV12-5,CASETGTPRYF,TGTGCTAGCGAAACCGGGACCCCTAGGTACTTC
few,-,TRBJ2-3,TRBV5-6,CASSLLAEADTQYF,TGTGCCAGCAGCTTGCTGGCGGAAGCAGATACGCAGTATTTT
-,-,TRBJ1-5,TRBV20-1,CSANRDTQPQHF,TGCAGTGCTAACCGGGACACTCAGCCCCAGCATTTT
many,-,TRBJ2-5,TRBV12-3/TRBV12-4,CASSLGKTQYF,TGTGCCAGCAGTTTGGGCAAGACCCAGTACTTC
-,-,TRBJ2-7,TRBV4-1,CASSQEVEAGEQYF,TGCGCCAGCAGCCAAGAGGTGGAGGCGGGAGAGCAGTACTTC
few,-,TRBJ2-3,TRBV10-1,CASILPRVQFGDTQYF,TGCGCCAGCATTCTCCCCAGGGTACAGTTTGGAGATACGCAGTATTTT
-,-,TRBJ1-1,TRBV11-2,CASSGDRNTEAFF,TGTGCCAGCAGCGGCGACAGGAACACTGAAGCTTTCTTT
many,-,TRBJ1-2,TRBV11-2,CASSLPGLIYGYTF,TGTGCCAGCAGCTTGCCAGGGCTGATCTATGGCTACACCTTC
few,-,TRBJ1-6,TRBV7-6,CASSAQQGRDSPLHF,TGTGCCAGCAGCGCCCAACAGGGTCGAGATTCACCCCTCCACTTT
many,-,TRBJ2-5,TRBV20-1,CSASSRGQETQYF,TGCAGTGCTAGTTCGCGGGGCCAAGAGACCCAGTACTTC
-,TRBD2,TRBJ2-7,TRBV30,CARSGLAGDEQYF,TGTGCCAGGAGTGGTTTAGCGGGGGATGAGCAGTACTTC
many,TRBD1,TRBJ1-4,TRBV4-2,CASSQNRGTNEKLFF,TGTGCCAGCAGCCAAAACAGGGGCACTAATGAAAAACTGTTTTTT
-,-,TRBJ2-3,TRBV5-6,CASSLADTQYF,TGTGCCAGCAGCTTGGCAGATACGCAGTATTTT
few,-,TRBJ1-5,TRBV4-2,CASSQDGAQASYHSNQPQHF,TGTGCCAGCAGCCAAGATGGGGCCCAGGCCTCCTATCATAGCAATCAGCCCCAGCATTTT
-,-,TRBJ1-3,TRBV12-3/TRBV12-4,CASSSGEGNTIYF,TGTGCCAGCAGCTCCGGGGAGGGAAACACCATATATTTT
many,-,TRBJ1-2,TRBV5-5,CASSPTSRNYGYTF,TGTGCCAGCAGTCCAACCAGTAGAAACTATGGCTACACCTTC
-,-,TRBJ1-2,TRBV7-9,CASSQEVSYGYTF,TGTGCCAGCAGCCAGGAGGTTAGCTATGGCTACACCTTC
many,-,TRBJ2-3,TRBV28,CASSLPYTDTQYF,TGTGCCAGCAGTTTACCCTACACAGATACGCAGTATTTT
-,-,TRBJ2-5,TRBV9,CASSPQGFETQYF,TGTGCCAGCAGCCCTCAGGGTTTTGAGACCCAGTACTTC
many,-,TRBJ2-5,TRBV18,CASSPPSQETQYF,TGTGCCAGCTCACCACCATCCCAAGAGACCCAGTACTTC
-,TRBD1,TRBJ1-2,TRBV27,CASSLGTGDYYGYTF,TGTGCCAGCAGTTTAGGGACAGGGGATTACTATGGCTACACCTTC
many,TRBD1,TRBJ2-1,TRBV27,CASNPTGTGSYYNEQFF,TGTGCCAGCAACCCAACCGGGACAGGATCCTACTACAATGAGCAGTTCTTC
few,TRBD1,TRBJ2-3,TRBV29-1,CSVLRQGAQDTQYF,TGCAGCGTTCTTAGACAGGGGGCGCAGGATACGCAGTATTTT
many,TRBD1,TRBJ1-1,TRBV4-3,CASSLYPTGQGNTEAFF,TGCGCCAGCAGCCTCTACCCCACTGGACAGGGGAACACTGAAGCTTTCTTT
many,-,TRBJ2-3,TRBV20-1,CSARDAVGSDTQYF,TGCAGTGCTAGAGATGCGGTGGGCTCAGATACGCAGTATTTT
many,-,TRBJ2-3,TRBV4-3,CASSQGWADTQYF,TGCGCCAGCAGCCAGGGTTGGGCAGATACGCAGTATTTT
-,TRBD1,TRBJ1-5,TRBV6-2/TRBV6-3,CASSPGTGNQPQHF,TGTGCCAGCAGTCCTGGGACAGGGAATCAGCCCCAGCATTTT
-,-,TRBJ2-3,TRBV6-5,CASSYSRWRNTDTQYF,TGTGCCAGCAGTTACTCCAGGTGGAGGAACACAGATACGCAGTATTTT
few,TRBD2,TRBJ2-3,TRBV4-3,CASSQVWLAGSDTQYF,TGCGCCAGCAGCCAAGTCTGGCTAGCGGGGTCGGATACGCAGTATTTT
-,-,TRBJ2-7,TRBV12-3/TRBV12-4,CASSFSLYEQYF,TGTGCCAGCAGTTTTTCACTGTACGAGCAGTACTTC
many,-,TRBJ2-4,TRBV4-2,CASSQVFERKIAKNIQYF,TGTGCCAGCAGCCAAGTCTTCGAGCGAAAGATAGCCAAAAACATTCAGTACTTC
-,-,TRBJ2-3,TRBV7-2,CASSLKSLGPHGQYF,TGTGCCAGCAGCTTAAAGTCGTTAGGACCACACGGGCAGTATTTT
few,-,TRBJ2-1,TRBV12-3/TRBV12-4,CASSFPGPSSRGNEQFF,TGTGCCAGCAGTTTCCCGGGACCCTCCTCGAGAGGAAATGAGCAGTTCTTC
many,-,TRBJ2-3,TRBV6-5,CASRRQTDTQYF,TGTGCCAGCAGACGCCAGACAGATACGCAGTATTTT
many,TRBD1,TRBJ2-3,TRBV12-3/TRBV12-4,CASSPQGKGRDTQYF,TGTGCCAGCAGCCCACAGGGGAAGGGGCGAGATACGCAGTATTTT
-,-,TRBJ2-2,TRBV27,CASSFTVGELFF,TGTGCCAGCAGTTTTACAGTCGGGGAGCTGTTTTTT
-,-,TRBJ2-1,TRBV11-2,CASSLGGLSYNEQFF,TGTGCCAGCAGCTTAGGCGGGCTCTCCTACAATGAGCAGTTCTTC